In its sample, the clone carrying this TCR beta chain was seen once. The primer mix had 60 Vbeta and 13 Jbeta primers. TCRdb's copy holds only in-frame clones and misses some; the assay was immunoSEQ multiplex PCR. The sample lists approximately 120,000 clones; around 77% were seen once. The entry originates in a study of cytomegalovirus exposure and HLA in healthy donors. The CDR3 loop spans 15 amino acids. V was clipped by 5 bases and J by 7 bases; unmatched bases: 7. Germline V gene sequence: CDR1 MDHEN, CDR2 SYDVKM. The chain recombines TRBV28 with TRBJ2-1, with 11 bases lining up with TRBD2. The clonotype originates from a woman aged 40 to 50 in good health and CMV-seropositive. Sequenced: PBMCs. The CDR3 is CASSLFSGRANEQFF. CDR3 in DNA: TGTGCCAGCAGTCTATTTAGCGGGAGGGCAAATGAGCAGTTCTTC.